Here is one T cell receptor beta chain with its context. Its antigen is currently unknown. Assay used: immunoSEQ multiplex PCR; TCRdb lists only in-frame clones, some missing. Altogether more than 7,000 clones are present, about 91% being singletons, with the ten largest covering 4% to 5%. Trimming removed 2 bases at V and 7 bases at J, with 15 bases between. Germline V gene data show CDR1 as LGHNA and CDR2 as YSLEER. CDR3 length: 15 residues. This record comes from a study of T cell clonotyping in hematopoietic cell transplantation. Findings and limits, study-wide: Higher Inverse Simpson Index values in graft donor and pretransplant recipient predicted broader posttransplant TCR diversity. Recipient TCR diversity dropped after transplant; expanded clonotypes rose from day 30 to 180. At the given depth, recipient repertoires were over 95% de novo clonotypes. No sorting was done, leaving CD4 and CD8 contributions mixed.

Material: PBMCs, obtained 30 days after allogeneic stem cell transplant. The chain uses TRBV4-3 and TRBJ2-1; D may be TRBD2 (6 bases). This clonotype was sampled from a female patient aged 50-59 years who had an allogeneic stem cell transplant from an unrelated donor, so the T cells may come from the graft donor. Some clones in this sample may be carry-over from other donors' samples. CDR3 nucleotides: TGCGCCAGCAGCCAACAGCATTCGGGGGTGAATGAGCAGTTCTTC. Its translation is CASSQQHSGVNEQFF.